The 26 T cell receptor beta chains given below trace back to one sample, sequenced in a study of cytotoxic CD8 clonotypes in ibrutinib-treated CLL. Measured with immunoSEQ multiplex PCR; TCRdb has only the in-frame clones, and not every one. The repertoire holds a few hundred thousand clones, with under 80% as singletons. Here the sequenced sample was PBMCs, taken after 24 months of ibrutinib treatment. The receptor set was obtained from a human donor with chronic lymphocytic leukemia.

The V and J genes are TRBV28 and TRBJ2-7, with 8 bases identical to TRBD1. V shed 11 bases, J shed 3 bases, and the junction held 6 bases outside the gene matches. Germline CDR1 is MDHEN and CDR2 is SYDVKM. The CDR3 consists of 12 residues. Here the CDR3 reads CAVAGTGYEQYF. CDR3 nucleotide sequence: TGTGCCGTGGCCGGGACAGGCTACGAGCAGTACTTC.

The CDR3: CAWSTAVLTEAFF. The CDR3 nucleotides read TGTGCCTGGAGCACTGCCGTGTTGACTGAAGCTTTCTTT. J is TRBJ1-1 and V is TRBV30, with D unclear. V lost 3 bases, J lost 5 bases, and 13 bases lay in between. Germline CDR1 and CDR2: GTSNPN and SVGIG (reference sequence). The length of the CDR3 is 13 residues.

In its sample, this clone was seen a few times. J is TRBJ2-2 and V is TRBV19, with a possible D match to TRBD2 (5 bases). The CDR3 consists of 14 residues. V gave up 1 base and J gave up 7 bases, with 10 bases separating them. Germline V gives CDR1 LNHDA, CDR2 SQIVND (reference sequence). In nucleotides, the CDR3 is TGTGCCAGTAGTATAGGGAGGACGGGCGGGGAGCTGTTTTTT. Translating it yields CASSIGRTGGELFF.

The V call is TRBV6-5, the J call TRBJ2-7; D remains unclear. The CDR3 has 11 residues. The V and J ends lost 2 bases and 4 bases respectively, with 3 bases between them. Germline V gene sequence: CDR1 MNHEY, CDR2 SVGAGI. CDR3 region: CASSYIYEQYF. The CDR3 DNA sequence: TGTGCCAGCAGTTACATATACGAGCAGTACTTC.

The rearrangement joins TRBV7-9 to TRBJ2-7, with 8 bases aligning to TRBD2. Germline CDR1 SEHNR, CDR2 FQNEAQ (reference sequence). V dropped 11 bases and J dropped 0; count of bases not matched to a gene: 18. The CDR3 covers 17 residues. The CDR3 region is CASAPPGGPRSSYEQYF. The CDR3, as DNA: TGTGCCTCAGCTCCCCCGGGAGGGCCGAGAAGCTCCTACGAGCAGTACTTC.

This clone turned up a few times. J is TRBJ1-2 and V is TRBV6-5, with 9 bases matching TRBD1. The junction had 7 bases not matched to a gene; V was cut back by 6 bases and J by 2 bases. The CDR3 covers 15 residues. Germline CDR1 and CDR2: MNHEY and SVGAGI. Here the CDR3 reads CASSRAGTGNYGYTF. DNA of the CDR3: TGTGCCAGCAGCCGCGCCGGGACAGGGAACTATGGCTACACCTTC.

The V call is TRBV19, the J call TRBJ2-2, with 10 positions matching TRBD1. V shed 2 bases, J shed 0 bases, and the junction held 3 bases outside the gene matches. Germline assignment: CDR1 LNHDA and CDR2 SQIVND (reference sequence). This CDR3 contains 17 residues. The CDR3 protein is CASSIFGTGANTGELFF. CDR3 nucleotides: TGTGCCAGTAGTATATTTGGGACAGGGGCGAACACCGGGGAGCTGTTTTTT.

The V gene is TRBV4-2, the J gene TRBJ2-1; the match to TRBD2 covers 9 bases. V lost 4 bases, J lost 4 bases, and 8 bases stayed unmatched. Germline CDR1 is LGHNA and CDR2 is YNFKEQ. The CDR3 has 16 amino acids. CDR3 in amino acids: CASSPIAGVRYNEQFF. In DNA form, the CDR3 reads TGTGCCAGCAGCCCCATAGCGGGAGTTAGGTACAATGAGCAGTTCTTC.

This clone turned up a few times. V and J are TRBV20-1 and TRBJ1-1; D gene unclear. The V end was cut by 6 bases, the J end by 5 bases, with 7 bases between. Germline CDR1 DFQATT, CDR2 SNEGSKA (reference sequence). The CDR3 sequence is 10 residues long. CDR3 DNA sequence: TGCAGTGCCGGAGGAACTGAAGCTTTCTTT. This codes for CSAGGTEAFF.

The rearrangement uses TRBV4-2 and TRBJ2-7; perhaps TRBD2 as D (6 bases). Trimming stripped 0 bases from V and 12 bases from J, with 15 bases between. The CDR3 covers 13 residues. Looked up from germline, CDR1 is LGHNA and CDR2 is YNFKEQ. CDR3 protein: CASSQESAGTLYF. CDR3 sequence (DNA): TGTGCCAGCAGCCAAGAAAGCGCGGGGACTTTGTACTTC.

V gene TRBV9 combines with J gene TRBJ2-3; D is unclear. The V end was cut by 6 bases, the J end by 2 bases, with 7 bases between. The germline CDR1 and CDR2 sequences are SGDLS and YYNGEE. This CDR3 has 12 residues. CDR3 sequence reads: CASNFDTDTQYF. CDR3 in DNA: TGTGCCAGCAATTTCGACACAGATACGCAGTATTTT. Full variable domain (outside the CDR3, taken from reference TRBV9 and TRBJ2-3): DSGVTQTPKHLITATGQRVTLRCSPRSGDLSVYWYQQSLDQGLQFLIQYYNGEERAKGNILERFSAQQFPDLHSELNLSSLELGDSALYFCASNFDTDTQYFGPGTRLTVL.

This sequence joins TRBV18 and TRBJ1-3; a weak D match, TRBD1 (6 bases). CDR3 length: 15 residues. V gave up 1 base and J gave up 7 bases, with 14 bases separating them. Germline-derived CDR1 and CDR2 are KGHSH and LQKENI. The CDR3 region is CASSPQGVESNTIYF. The CDR3 nucleotides are TGTGCCAGCTCACCACAGGGGGTTGAGTCGAACACCATATATTTT.

The V gene is TRBV7-9, the J gene TRBJ2-7, with 8 bases identical to TRBD2. Losses at the gene ends were 3 bases for V and 6 bases for J; bases not matched to a gene: 7. There are 14 residues in the CDR3. Germline assignment: CDR1 SEHNR and CDR2 FQNEAQ (reference sequence). The CDR3 region is CASSFGLATREQYF. The CDR3 nucleotides are TGTGCCAGCAGCTTTGGACTAGCTACTCGCGAGCAGTACTTC.

Worth noting for this clone: The junction does not match germline at one end; this may be a read error. The chain links TRBV7-9 to TRBJ2-7; 7 bases map to TRBD1. Germline V gives CDR1 SEHNR, CDR2 FQNEAQ (reference sequence). The CDR3 sequence is 13 residues long. This CDR3 is CASSSGQRNEQSF. The CDR3 DNA sequence: TGTGCCAGCAGCTCGGGACAGAGGAACGAGCAGTCCTTC.

The chain recombines TRBV9 with TRBJ2-1; 9 bases align to TRBD2. Per the germline V gene, CDR1 is SGDLS and CDR2 is YYNGEE. The CDR3 is 15 amino acids. The trim removed 7 bases at V and 0 bases at J, leaving 5 bases unmatched. CDR3 bases: TGTGCCAGCGCGGGAGGGGTCAGCTCCTACAATGAGCAGTTCTTC. Translating it yields CASAGGVSSYNEQFF.

This clone was observed a few times. V is TRBV13 and J is TRBJ1-2, with TRBD1 matching 7 bases. The CDR3 runs 14 residues. Germline CDR1 is PRHDT and CDR2 is FYEKMQ (reference sequence). V lost 5 bases and J lost 3; bases outside the gene matches: 6. The CDR3 coding sequence is TGTGCCAGCAGCCCGGGGGGACAGTACTATGGCTACACCTTC. Translation gives CASSPGGQYYGYTF.

The chain is built from TRBV4-3 and TRBJ1-2; 11 nucleotides agree with TRBD1. This CDR3 comprises 16 residues. Germline CDR1 LGHNA, CDR2 YSLEER. V lost 4 bases and J lost 8; bases outside the gene matches: 12. In DNA, the CDR3 is TGCGCCAGCAGCCCCGGGACAGGGGGAGGTCTTGTAGGCTACACCTTC. Its protein is CASSPGTGGGLVGYTF.

This sequence joins TRBV4-2 and TRBJ2-3, with 10 nucleotides matching TRBD2. Germline assignment: CDR1 LGHNA and CDR2 YNFKEQ. V lost 4 bases to trimming and J lost 1 base; unmatched junction nucleotides: 2. This CDR3 has 15 residues. CDR3 nucleotide sequence: TGTGCCAGCAGCCCCGGGACTAGCGGCACAGATACGCAGTATTTT. Protein sequence: CASSPGTSGTDTQYF.

The chain joins TRBV5-1 to TRBJ2-2; 7 bases are a match to TRBD2. Trimming at V came to 2 bases and at J to 5 bases, leaving 6 bases not matched to a gene. CDR1 and CDR2 from the germline V gene are SGHRS and YFSETQ. The length of the CDR3 is 15 residues. The CDR3 bases are TGCGCCAGCAGCTTACGAGGGGAGGGAACCGGGGAGCTGTTTTTT. This sequence encodes CASSLRGEGTGELFF.

V gene TRBV11-2 combines with J gene TRBJ1-1; a possible D gene is TRBD1 (5 bases). The CDR3 is 16 amino acids. Trimming removed 5 bases from V and 0 bases from J, with 16 bases in between. Germline V lookup: CDR1 SGHAT, CDR2 FQNNGV. The CDR3 spells CASSLHTGRMNTEAFF. As DNA, the CDR3 is TGTGCCAGCAGCCTACATACGGGACGGATGAACACTGAAGCTTTCTTT.

The chain carries TRBV11-2 and TRBJ2-5; tentative D call: TRBD2 (6 bases). Germline-derived CDR1 and CDR2 are SGHAT and FQNNGV. Trimming pared 2 bases from V and 5 bases from J, leaving 9 bases between. This CDR3 region has 13 residues. This CDR3 reads CASSLRGMETQYF. The CDR3, as DNA: TGTGCCAGCAGCTTACGGGGGATGGAGACCCAGTACTTC.

The chain couples TRBV4-2 to TRBJ1-2, with 10 nucleotides matching TRBD1. CDR3 length: 17 amino acids. The germline CDR1 and CDR2 sequences are LGHNA and YNFKEQ. The V and J ends lost 1 base and 7 bases, in that order; junction bases with no gene match: 12. For the CDR3, the DNA is TGTGCCAGCAGCCAAGTCGGCGACAGGGGGCGGGTGGGTGGCTACACCTTC. Amino acids: CASSQVGDRGRVGGYTF.

The V and J genes are TRBV9 and TRBJ2-7; TRBD2 is a possible D gene (6 bases). This CDR3 has 14 residues. V dropped 3 bases and J dropped 7 bases, with 17 bases sitting between them. From germline, CDR1 is SGDLS and CDR2 YYNGEE. CDR3 DNA sequence: TGTGCCAGCAGCGGGACCGGGACGGACTATGAGCAGTACTTC. Translating gives CASSGTGTDYEQYF.

The chain couples TRBV5-6 to TRBJ1-5; D unclear. The V end lost 1 base, the J end lost 1 base, and 12 bases lay between the germline ends. CDR1 SGHDT and CDR2 YYEEEE come from the germline V gene. This CDR3 is built from 16 residues. Here the CDR3 reads CASSLNTGLSNQPQHF. The CDR3 DNA reads TGTGCCAGCAGCTTGAATACCGGGTTAAGCAATCAGCCCCAGCATTTT.

The rearrangement joins TRBV28 to TRBJ2-3; D assignment may be TRBD1 or TRBD2 (5 bases each). V was cut by 7 bases and J by 4 bases, with 12 bases left in between. The germline gives CDR1 MDHEN, CDR2 SYDVKM. The CDR3 has 13 amino acids. The CDR3 region is CASIEGSADTQYF. The CDR3 nucleotides read TGTGCCAGCATTGAGGGGAGTGCAGATACGCAGTATTTT.

CDR3 protein: CERTEAFF. The CDR3 region has the DNA TGTGAGCGAACTGAAGCTTTCTTT. The chain employs TRBV11-3 and TRBJ1-1, with D unclear. The germline CDR1 and CDR2 sequences are SGHNT and YENEEA. CDR3 length equals 8 residues.